This TCR beta chain was obtained from a study of blood T cell repertoires in COVID-19. On the study more broadly: From T cells, B-cell-depleted T cells, or PBMCs came the material, which was cDNA or gDNA.

One Seattle source followed patients from active infection through their disease course. Original analysis: Reference gene primer amplification gave nucleated cell count estimates. TCRdb's copy holds only in-frame clones and misses some; the assay was immunoSEQ multiplex PCR. V, J and clone size reflect that table, while D and trimming were determined from the DNA. The repertoire includes 300,000 to 450,000 clones, around 87% of them detected once, and 2.3% sits in the top ten. The material sequenced was peripheral blood. The receptor comes from a woman aged 55-70 years with COVID-19, enrolled during active disease.

CDR3 DNA sequence: TGTGCCAGCAGCTCGGCGGTGGGGGCTCTGGGAGAGACCCAGTACTTC. Amino acid sequence: CASSSAVGALGETQYF. The chain has TRBV7-9 and TRBJ2-5, with D possibly TRBD1 on 6 matching bases. The CDR3 loop spans 16 amino acids. Trimming removed 4 bases at V and 4 bases at J, with 19 bases between. CDR1 and CDR2 (germline): SEHNR, FQNEAQ (reference sequence).